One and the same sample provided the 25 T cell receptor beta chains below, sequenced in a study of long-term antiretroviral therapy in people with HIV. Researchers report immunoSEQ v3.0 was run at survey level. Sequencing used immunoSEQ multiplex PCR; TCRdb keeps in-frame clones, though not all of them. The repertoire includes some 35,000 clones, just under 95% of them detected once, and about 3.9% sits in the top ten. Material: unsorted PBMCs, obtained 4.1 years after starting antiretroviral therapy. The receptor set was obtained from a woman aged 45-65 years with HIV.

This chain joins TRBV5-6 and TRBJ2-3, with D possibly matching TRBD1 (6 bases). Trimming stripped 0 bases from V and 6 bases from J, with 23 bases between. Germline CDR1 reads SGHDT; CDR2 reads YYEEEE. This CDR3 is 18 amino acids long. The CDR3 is CASSLAYRQGSPYDTQYF. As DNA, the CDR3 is TGTGCCAGCAGCTTGGCCTATCGGCAGGGGAGTCCTTACGATACGCAGTATTTT.

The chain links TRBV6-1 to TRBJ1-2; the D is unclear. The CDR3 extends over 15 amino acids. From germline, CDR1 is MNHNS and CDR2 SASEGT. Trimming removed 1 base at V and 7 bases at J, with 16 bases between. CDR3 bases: TGTGCCAGCAGTGAAGTAGGACTTCACAATCCTGGCTACACCTTC. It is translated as CASSEVGLHNPGYTF.

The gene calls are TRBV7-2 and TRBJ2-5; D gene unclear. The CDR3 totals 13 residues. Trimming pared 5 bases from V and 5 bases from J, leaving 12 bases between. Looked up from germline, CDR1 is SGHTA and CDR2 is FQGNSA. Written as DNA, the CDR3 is TGTGCCAGCAGCAGACTCGTTTGGGAGACCCAGTACTTC. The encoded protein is CASSRLVWETQYF.

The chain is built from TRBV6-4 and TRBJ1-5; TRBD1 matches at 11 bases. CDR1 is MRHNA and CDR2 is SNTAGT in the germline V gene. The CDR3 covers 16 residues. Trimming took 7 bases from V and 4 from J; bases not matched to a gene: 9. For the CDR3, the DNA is TGTGCCAGCACCGAAGGACAGGGGGCTCGGAATCAGCCCCAGCATTTT. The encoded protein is CASTEGQGARNQPQHF.

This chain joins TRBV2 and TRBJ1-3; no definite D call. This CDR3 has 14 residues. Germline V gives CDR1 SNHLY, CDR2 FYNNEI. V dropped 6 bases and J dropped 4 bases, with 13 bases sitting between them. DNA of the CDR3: TGTGCCAGCAGCGAGCGGACTGCAGGAAACACCATATATTTT. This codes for CASSERTAGNTIYF.

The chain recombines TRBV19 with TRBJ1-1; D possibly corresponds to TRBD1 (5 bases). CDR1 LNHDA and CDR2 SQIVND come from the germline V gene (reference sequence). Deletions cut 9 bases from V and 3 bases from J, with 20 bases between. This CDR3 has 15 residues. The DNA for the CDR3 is TGTGCCAGCCTGGGGGAGGACCTACCGGACACTGAAGCTTTCTTT. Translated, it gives CASLGEDLPDTEAFF. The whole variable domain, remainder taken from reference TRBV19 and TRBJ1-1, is DGGITQSPKYLFRKEGQNVTLSCEQNLNHDAMYWYRQDPGQGLRLIYYSQIVNDFQKGDIAEGYSVSREKKESFPLTVTSAQKNPTAFYLCASLGEDLPDTEAFFGQGTRLTVV.

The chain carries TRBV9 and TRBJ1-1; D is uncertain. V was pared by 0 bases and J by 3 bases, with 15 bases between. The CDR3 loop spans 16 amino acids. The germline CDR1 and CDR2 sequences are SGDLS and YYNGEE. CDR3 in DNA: TGTGCCAGCAGCGTAGCCCCGTGTGCTGAGGACACTGAAGCTTTCTTT. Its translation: CASSVAPCAEDTEAFF. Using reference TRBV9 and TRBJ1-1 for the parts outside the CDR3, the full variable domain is DSGVTQTPKHLITATGQRVTLRCSPRSGDLSVYWYQQSLDQGLQFLIQYYNGEERAKGNILERFSAQQFPDLHSELNLSSLELGDSALYFCASSVAPCAEDTEAFFGQGTRLTVV.

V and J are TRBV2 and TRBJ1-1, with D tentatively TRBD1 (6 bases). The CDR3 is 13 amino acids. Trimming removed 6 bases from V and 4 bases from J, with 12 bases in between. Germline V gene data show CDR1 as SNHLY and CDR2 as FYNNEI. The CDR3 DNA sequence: TGTGCCAGCAGCACAGGGTATGTCACTGAAGCTTTCTTT. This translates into CASSTGYVTEAFF. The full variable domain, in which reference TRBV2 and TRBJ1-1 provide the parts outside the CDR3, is EPEVTQTPSHQVTQMGQEVILRCVPISNHLYFYWYRQILGQKVEFLVSFYNNEISEKSEIFDDQFSVERPDGSNFTLKIRSTKLEDSAMYFCASSTGYVTEAFFGQGTRLTVV.

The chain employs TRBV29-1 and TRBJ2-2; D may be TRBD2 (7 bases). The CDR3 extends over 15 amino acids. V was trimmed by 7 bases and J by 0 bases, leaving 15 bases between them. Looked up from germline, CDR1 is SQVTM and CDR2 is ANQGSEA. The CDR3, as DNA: TGCAGCGGAGCCCGGGGGGCCGCGAACACCGGGGAGCTGTTTTTT. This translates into CSGARGAANTGELFF.

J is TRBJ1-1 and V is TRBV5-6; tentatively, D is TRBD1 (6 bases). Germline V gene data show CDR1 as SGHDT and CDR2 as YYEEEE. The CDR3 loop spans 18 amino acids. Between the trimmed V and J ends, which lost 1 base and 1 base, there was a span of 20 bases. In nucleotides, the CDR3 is TGTGCCAGCAGCTTGCGTCGAAGTGGGGGGCTACCGAACACTGAAGCTTTCTTT. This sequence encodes CASSLRRSGGLPNTEAFF.

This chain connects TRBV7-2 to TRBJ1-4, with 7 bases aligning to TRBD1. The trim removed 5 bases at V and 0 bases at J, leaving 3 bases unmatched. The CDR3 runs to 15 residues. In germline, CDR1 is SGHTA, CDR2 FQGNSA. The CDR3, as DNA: TGTGCCAGCAGCCTGGACAGGTCAACTAATGAAAAACTGTTTTTT. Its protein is CASSLDRSTNEKLFF.

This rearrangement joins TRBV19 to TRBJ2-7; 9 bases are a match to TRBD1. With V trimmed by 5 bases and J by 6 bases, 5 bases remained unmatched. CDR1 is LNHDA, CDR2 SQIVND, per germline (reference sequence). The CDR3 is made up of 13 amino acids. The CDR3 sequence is CASSPRTGVEQYF. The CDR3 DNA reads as TGTGCCAGTAGTCCGAGGACAGGGGTCGAGCAGTACTTC.

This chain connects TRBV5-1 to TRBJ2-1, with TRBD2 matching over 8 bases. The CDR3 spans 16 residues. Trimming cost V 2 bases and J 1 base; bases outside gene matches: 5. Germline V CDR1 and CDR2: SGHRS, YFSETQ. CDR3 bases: TGCGCCAGCAGCTTAACCGGGACTAGGTCCTACAATGAGCAGTTCTTC. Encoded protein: CASSLTGTRSYNEQFF.

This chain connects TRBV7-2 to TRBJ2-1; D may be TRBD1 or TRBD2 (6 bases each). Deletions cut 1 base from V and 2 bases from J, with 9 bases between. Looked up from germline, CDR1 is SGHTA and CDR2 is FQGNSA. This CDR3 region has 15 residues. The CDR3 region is CASSLEGGTYNEQFF. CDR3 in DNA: TGTGCCAGCAGCTTAGAGGGGGGAACCTACAATGAGCAGTTCTTC.

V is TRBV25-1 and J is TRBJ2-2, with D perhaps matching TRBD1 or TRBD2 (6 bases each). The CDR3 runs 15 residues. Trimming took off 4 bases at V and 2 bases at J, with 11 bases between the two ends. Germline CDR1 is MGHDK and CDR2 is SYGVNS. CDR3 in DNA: TGTGCCAGCAGTGGCGGGACACCTAACACCGGGGAGCTGTTTTTT. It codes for CASSGGTPNTGELFF.

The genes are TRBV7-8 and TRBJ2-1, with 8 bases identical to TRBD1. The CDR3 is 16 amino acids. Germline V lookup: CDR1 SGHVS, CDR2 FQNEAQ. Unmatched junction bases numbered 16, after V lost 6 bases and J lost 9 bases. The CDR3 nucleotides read TGTGCCAGCAGAACTATTCCGGGACAGGAGGGCGGTGAGCAGTTCTTC. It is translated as CASRTIPGQEGGEQFF.

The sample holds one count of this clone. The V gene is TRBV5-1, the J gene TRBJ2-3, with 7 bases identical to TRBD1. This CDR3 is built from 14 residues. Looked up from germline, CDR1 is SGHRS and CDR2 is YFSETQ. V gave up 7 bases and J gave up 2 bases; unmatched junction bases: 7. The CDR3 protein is CASSRTGLTDTQYF. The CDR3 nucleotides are TGCGCCAGCTCCCGGACAGGACTCACAGATACGCAGTATTTT. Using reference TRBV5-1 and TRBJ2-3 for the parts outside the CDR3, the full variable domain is KAGVTQTPRYLIKTRGQQVTLSCSPISGHRSVSWYQQTPGQGLQFLFEYFSETQRNKGNFPGRFSGRQFSNSRSEMNVSTLELGDSALYLCASSRTGLTDTQYFGPGTRLTVL.

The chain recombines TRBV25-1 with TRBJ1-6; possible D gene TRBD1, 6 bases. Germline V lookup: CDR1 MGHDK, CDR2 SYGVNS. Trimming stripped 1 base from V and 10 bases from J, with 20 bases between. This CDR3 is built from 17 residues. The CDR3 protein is CASSESTGSAIRSPLHF. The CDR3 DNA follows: TGTGCCAGCAGTGAATCAACAGGGAGTGCAATAAGATCACCCCTCCACTTT.

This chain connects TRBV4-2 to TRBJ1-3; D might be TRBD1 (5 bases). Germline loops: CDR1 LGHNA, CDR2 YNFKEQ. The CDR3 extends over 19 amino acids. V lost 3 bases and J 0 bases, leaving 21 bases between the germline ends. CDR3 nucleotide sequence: TGTGCCAGCAGCCAGTTCGGGGGGGGTGACAGAACCTCTGGAAACACCATATATTTT. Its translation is CASSQFGGGDRTSGNTIYF.

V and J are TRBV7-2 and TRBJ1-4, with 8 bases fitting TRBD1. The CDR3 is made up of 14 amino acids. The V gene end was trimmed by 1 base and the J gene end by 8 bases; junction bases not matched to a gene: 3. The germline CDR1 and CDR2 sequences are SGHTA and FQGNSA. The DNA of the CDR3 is TGTGCCAGCAGCTTAGGACAGGGGTGGGAAAAACTGTTTTTT. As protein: CASSLGQGWEKLFF.

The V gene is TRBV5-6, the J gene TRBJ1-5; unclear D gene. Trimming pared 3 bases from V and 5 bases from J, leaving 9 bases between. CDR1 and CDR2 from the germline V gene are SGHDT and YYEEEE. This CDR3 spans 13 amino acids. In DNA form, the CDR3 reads TGTGCCAGCAGCTCCGGTGGCCATCAGCCCCAGCATTTT. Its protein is CASSSGGHQPQHF.

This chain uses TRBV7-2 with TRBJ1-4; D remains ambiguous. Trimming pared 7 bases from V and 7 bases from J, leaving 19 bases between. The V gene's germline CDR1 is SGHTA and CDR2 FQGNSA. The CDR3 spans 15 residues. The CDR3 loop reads CASNPFGREGEKLFF. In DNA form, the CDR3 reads TGTGCCAGCAACCCTTTTGGGAGGGAGGGTGAAAAACTGTTTTTT.

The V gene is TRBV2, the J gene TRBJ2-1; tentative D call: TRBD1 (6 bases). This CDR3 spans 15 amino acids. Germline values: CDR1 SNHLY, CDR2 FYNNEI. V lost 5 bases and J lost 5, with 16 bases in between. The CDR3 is CASSFDRSRDNEQFF. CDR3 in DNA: TGTGCCAGCAGTTTTGACAGGTCCAGAGACAATGAGCAGTTCTTC.

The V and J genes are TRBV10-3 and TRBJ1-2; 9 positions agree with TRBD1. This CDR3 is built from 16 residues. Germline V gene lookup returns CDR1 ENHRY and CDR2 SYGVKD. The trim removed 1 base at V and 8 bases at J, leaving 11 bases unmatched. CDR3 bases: TGTGCCATCAGTGAGTGGACAGGGGTCCGAATGGTCGGCTACACCTTC. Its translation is CAISEWTGVRMVGYTF.

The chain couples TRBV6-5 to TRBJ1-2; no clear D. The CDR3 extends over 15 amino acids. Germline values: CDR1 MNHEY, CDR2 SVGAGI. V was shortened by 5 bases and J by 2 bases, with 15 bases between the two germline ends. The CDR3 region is CASSGHGVQNYGYTF. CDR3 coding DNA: TGTGCCAGCAGTGGCCACGGGGTGCAGAACTATGGCTACACCTTC.